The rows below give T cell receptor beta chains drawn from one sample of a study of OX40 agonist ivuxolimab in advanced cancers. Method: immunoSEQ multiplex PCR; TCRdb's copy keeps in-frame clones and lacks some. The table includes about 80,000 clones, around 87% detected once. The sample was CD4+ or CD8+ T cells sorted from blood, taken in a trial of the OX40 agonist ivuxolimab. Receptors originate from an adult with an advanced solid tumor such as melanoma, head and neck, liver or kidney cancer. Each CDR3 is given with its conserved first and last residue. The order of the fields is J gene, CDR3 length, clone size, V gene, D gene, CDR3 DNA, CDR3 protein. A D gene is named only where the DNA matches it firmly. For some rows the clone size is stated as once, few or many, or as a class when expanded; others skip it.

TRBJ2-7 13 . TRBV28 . TGTGCCGGTAGAAGGACCGGCTCCTACGAGCAGTACTTC CAGRRTGSYEQYF
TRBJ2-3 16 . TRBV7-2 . TGTGCCAGCAGCTTAGGTTTCAGGAAAAGCACAGATACGCAGTATTTT CASSLGFRKSTDTQYF
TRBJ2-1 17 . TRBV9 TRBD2 TGTGCCAGCAGCGCGCGCCCAAGCGGGAGGGCCCAAGGTGAGCAGTTCTTC CASSARPSGRAQGEQFF
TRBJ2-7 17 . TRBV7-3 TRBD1 TGTGCCAGCAGCTCCTTTCCCCCGGGACAGGGGATCTACGAGCAGTACTTC CASSSFPPGQGIYEQYF
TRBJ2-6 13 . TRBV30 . TGTGCCTGGAATCTGGGGCAGGGGTACGTCCTGACTTTC CAWNLGQGYVLTF
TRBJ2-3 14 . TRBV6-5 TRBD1 TGTGCCAGCAGACCGGGACAGCACACAGATACGCAGTATTTT CASRPGQHTDTQYF
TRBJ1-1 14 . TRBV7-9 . TGTGCCAGCAGCTCCCGGAGGGGGAACACTGAAGCTTTCTTT CASSSRRGNTEAFF
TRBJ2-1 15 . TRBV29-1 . TGCAGCGCCTGGCTTGGCATCGTTCCCTACAATGAGCAGTTCTTC CSAWLGIVPYNEQFF
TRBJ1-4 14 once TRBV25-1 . TGTGCCAGCAGTGTTAACGGATTTAATGAAAAACTGTTTTTT CASSVNGFNEKLFF
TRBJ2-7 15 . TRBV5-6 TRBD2 TGTGCCAGCAGCCCGATAGCGGGAGAGCCCTACGAGCAGTACTTC CASSPIAGEPYEQYF
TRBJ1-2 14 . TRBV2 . TGTGCCAGCAGTGACGGGGGGCGAGTCTATGGCTACACCTTC CASSDGGRVYGYTF
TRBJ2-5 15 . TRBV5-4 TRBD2 TGTGCCAGCAGCTTAGCGGGGGGACTTCAAGAGACCCAGTACTTC CASSLAGGLQETQYF
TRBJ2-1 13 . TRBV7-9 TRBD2 TGTGCCAGCAGCTTAGTCGCGGGAGGGCCCCAGTTCTTC CASSLVAGGPQFF
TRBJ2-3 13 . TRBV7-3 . TGTGCCAGCAGCTTAACGGGAGCAGATACGCAGTATTTT CASSLTGADTQYF
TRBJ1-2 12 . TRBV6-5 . TGTGCCAGCACTTGGGCAGGCGGTGGCTACACCTTC CASTWAGGGYTF
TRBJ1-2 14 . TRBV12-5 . TGTGCTAGTGGTTTGGGTGCAGGTGACTATGGCTACACCTTC CASGLGAGDYGYTF
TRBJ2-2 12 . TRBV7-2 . TGTGCCAGCAGCTTAAGGGCCGGGGAGCTGTTTTTT CASSLRAGELFF
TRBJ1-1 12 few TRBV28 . TGTGCCAGCAGTTTATATTGGACTGAAGCTTTCTTT CASSLYWTEAFF
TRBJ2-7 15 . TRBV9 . TGTGCCAGCAGCGTAGGTGTCCCGGGCCCCTACGAGCAGTACTTC CASSVGVPGPYEQYF
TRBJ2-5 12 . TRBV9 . TGTGCCAGCAGCGTCGCTCAAGAGACCCAGTACTTC CASSVAQETQYF
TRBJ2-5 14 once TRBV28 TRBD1 TGTGCCAGCAGGATTACAGGGGCGAAAGAGACCCAGTACTTC CASRITGAKETQYF
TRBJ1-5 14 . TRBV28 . TGTGCCAGCCAAAACGGGGGTCTCAATCAGCCCCAGCATTTT CASQNGGLNQPQHF
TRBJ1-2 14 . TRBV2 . TGTGCCAGCAGTGAAAGCAGGGGAAGCTATGGCTACACCTTC CASSESRGSYGYTF
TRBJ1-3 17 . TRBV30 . TGTGCCCGGACAGCACCGCGGCCCTGGCTCTCTGGAAACACCATATATTTT CARTAPRPWLSGNTIYF
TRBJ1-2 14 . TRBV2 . TGTGCCAGCGGGGATGGGCAGGGCGTCTATGGCTACACCTTC CASGDGQGVYGYTF
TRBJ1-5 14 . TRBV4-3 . TGCGCCAGCAGCCTAGAAGGGGGCAATCAGCCCCAGCATTTT CASSLEGGNQPQHF
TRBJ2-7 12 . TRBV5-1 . TGCGCCAGCAGCACCCAGGGGAACGAGCAGTACTTC CASSTQGNEQYF
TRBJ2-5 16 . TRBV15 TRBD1 TGTGCCACCAGCAGCTACGGACAGGGGGGAACGGAGACCCAGTACTTC CATSSYGQGGTETQYF